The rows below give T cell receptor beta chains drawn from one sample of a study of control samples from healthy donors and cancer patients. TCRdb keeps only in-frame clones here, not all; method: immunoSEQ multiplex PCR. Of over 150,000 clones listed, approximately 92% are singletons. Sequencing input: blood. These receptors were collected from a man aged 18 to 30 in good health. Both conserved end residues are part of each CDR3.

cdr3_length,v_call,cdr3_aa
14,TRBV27,CASSPGDRVYEQYF
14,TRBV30,CAWRVAGGADTQYF
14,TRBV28,CAVQTGRSKNIQYF
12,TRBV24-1,CATSDPNQPQHF
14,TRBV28,CASSSGQGRETQYF
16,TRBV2,CASSDREGRRKEPLHF
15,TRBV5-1,CASSLSPGGNDEQFF
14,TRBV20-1,CSASNSFSGNTIYF
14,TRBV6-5,CASSYRTGTDTQYF
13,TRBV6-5,CASSLGQGGGYTF
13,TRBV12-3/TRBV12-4,CASSFSSGDEQYF
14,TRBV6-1,CASSEWSGYNEQFF
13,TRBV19,CASSLNAAYEQYF
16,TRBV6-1,CASSDPGGPTGNEQFF
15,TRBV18,CASSPSRGPADTQYF
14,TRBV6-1,CASSDLNPNQPQHF
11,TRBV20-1,CSVAGPYEQYF
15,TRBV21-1,CASSNRTGASDTQYF
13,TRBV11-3,CASSQHPNTEAFF
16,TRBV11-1,CASSFLTSGGGRTQYF
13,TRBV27,CASSSTGNYGYTF